The text below deals with one T cell receptor beta chain. The antigen remains undetermined. With listed TCR primers and previously described methods, bulk TCR libraries were prepared. TCRdb used MiXCR to reprocess the PCR reads, holding one entry per CDR3 protein. Found here are around 460,000 distinct CDR3 sequences, around 23% of them singletons; the top ten hold just over 0.75%. These data are taken from a study of molecular identifiers for immune sequencing clone quantification. Turning to the study itself: For replicates, RNA isolated from approximately 22,000 or 94,000 naive CD8 cells was divided into five portions, of which four were sequenced.

Sorting recovered naive CD8 T cells on a CD8+CD4-CCR7+CD45RA+ profile. General study results and limits: Detectable among about a million naive cells, according to reports, was Jurkat TCR RNA spiked in from one cell.

This CDR3 comprises 16 residues. Trimming stripped 1 base from V and 0 bases from J, with 12 bases between. Germline CDR1 reads SNHLY; CDR2 reads FYNNEI. The sample comprised naive CD8+ T cells from blood, with Jurkat cell RNA spiked in. Subset specified: FACS-sorted CD8+CD4-CCR7+CD45RA+ naive T cells. The TCR comes from a human donor in good health. Some libraries in this study had Jurkat cell RNA spiked in. The chain combines TRBV2 with TRBJ2-5, with D perhaps TRBD1 or TRBD2 (5 bases each). The CDR3: CASSEESEGYQETQYF. CDR3 DNA sequence: TGTGCCAGCAGTGAAGAAAGCGAGGGGTACCAAGAGACCCAGTACTTC.